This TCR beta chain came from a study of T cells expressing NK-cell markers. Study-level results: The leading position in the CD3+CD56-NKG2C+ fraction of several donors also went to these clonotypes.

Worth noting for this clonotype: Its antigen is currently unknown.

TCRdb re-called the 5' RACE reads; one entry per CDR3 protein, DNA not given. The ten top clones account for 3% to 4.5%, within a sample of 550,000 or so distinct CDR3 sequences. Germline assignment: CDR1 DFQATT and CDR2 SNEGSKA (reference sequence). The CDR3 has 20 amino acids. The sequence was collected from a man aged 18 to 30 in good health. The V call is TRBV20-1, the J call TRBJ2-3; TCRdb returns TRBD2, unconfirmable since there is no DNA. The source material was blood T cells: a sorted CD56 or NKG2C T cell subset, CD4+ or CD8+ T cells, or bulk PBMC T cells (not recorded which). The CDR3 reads CSARTRKSSGSGLWADTQYF.